The 14 T cell receptor beta chains reported below all come from one sample, sequenced in a study of T cells in tuberculosis. Time point defined: new active TB diagnosis, blood taken before or within 7 days of starting treatment. The method was immunoSEQ multiplex PCR; TCRdb's version includes in-frame clones alone and lacks a portion of them. The data contain 20,000 to 25,000 clones, about 85% of them singletons. The material was PBMCs, obtained at tuberculosis diagnosis. All receptors come from an adult with tuberculosis.

The chain carries TRBV7-9 and TRBJ1-2, with 10 bases identical to TRBD1. Germline V gives CDR1 SEHNR, CDR2 FQNEAQ (reference sequence). Unmatched junction bases numbered 7, after V lost 7 bases and J lost 8 bases. The CDR3 length is 13 residues. The CDR3 loop reads CASTGTGESGYTF. In nucleotides, the CDR3 is TGTGCCAGCACCGGGACAGGGGAAAGCGGCTACACCTTC.

This clone has more than one count but fewer than ten. The V gene is TRBV5-4, the J gene TRBJ1-2, with D possibly TRBD1 on 5 matching bases. Trimming removed 4 bases from V and 0 bases from J, with 13 bases in between. Germline V gene lookup returns CDR1 SGHNT and CDR2 YYREEE (reference sequence). CDR3 length: 15 residues. The CDR3 loop is CASSRPPTANYGYTF. As DNA, the CDR3 is TGTGCCAGCAGCCGCCCCCCGACAGCTAACTATGGCTACACCTTC. The variable domain in full, with the rest retrieved from reference TRBV5-4 and TRBJ1-2, is ETGVTQSPTHLIKTRGQQVTLRCSSQSGHNTVSWYQQALGQGPQFIFQYYREEENGRGNFPPRFSGLQFPNYSSELNVNALELDDSALYLCASSRPPTANYGYTFGSGTRLTVV.

The CDR3 DNA reads TGTGCCAGCAGATCTCCCTCCCCCCGCGGCTACAATGAGCAGTTCTTC. It is translated as CASRSPSPRGYNEQFF. The rearrangement links TRBV28 to TRBJ2-1; D uncertain. The CDR3 covers 16 residues. The V gene lost 6 bases and the J gene lost 3 bases, with 18 bases spanning the gap. Germline V gene lookup returns CDR1 MDHEN and CDR2 SYDVKM.

This rearrangement joins TRBV10-3 to TRBJ2-2; possibly TRBD2 for D (5 bases). The germline V gene has CDR1 ENHRY and CDR2 SYGVKD. Trimming left V 7 bases short and J 0 bases short, with 9 bases between. The CDR3 is 14 residues long. DNA of the CDR3: TGTGCCATCACGGACGGGACGAACACCGGGGAGCTGTTTTTT. This codes for CAITDGTNTGELFF.

V usage is TRBV6-1 and J usage is TRBJ1-2; TRBD1 agrees at 9 bases. V was clipped by 4 bases and J by 4 bases; unmatched bases: 13. Germline lookup yields CDR1 MNHNS and CDR2 SASEGT. The CDR3 consists of 17 residues. DNA of the CDR3: TGTGCCAGCAGTGGACCTTTCCGGACAGGGGTCGGCTATGGCTACACCTTC. It translates to CASSGPFRTGVGYGYTF.

Here the CDR3 reads CAWSRGTSGYEQYF. DNA of the CDR3: TGTGCCTGGAGCCGAGGGACTAGCGGCTACGAGCAGTACTTC. The V gene is TRBV30, the J gene TRBJ2-7; TRBD2 aligns across 11 bases. V gave up 3 bases and J gave up 3 bases; unmatched junction bases: 4. CDR1 is GTSNPN and CDR2 is SVGIG in the germline V gene (reference sequence). The CDR3 contains 14 residues.

The chain carries TRBV5-1 and TRBJ2-1; D not certain. The V and J ends lost 4 bases and 0 bases respectively, with 11 bases between them. CDR1 is SGHRS and CDR2 is YFSETQ in the germline V gene. The CDR3 length is 15 residues. The CDR3 nucleotides are TGCGCCAGCAGCGTAACTTGGAGCTCCTACAATGAGCAGTTCTTC. This translates into CASSVTWSSYNEQFF.

V gene TRBV7-6 combines with J gene TRBJ1-1, with D hard to call. CDR3 length: 15 amino acids. Germline-derived CDR1 and CDR2 are SGHVS and FNYEAQ. V was shortened by 4 bases and J by 0 bases, with 12 bases between the two germline ends. The CDR3, as DNA: TGTGCCAGCAGCTCCCAAGAGGGCCTGAACACTGAAGCTTTCTTT. It is translated as CASSSQEGLNTEAFF.

The chain uses TRBV6-5 and TRBJ1-1; 7 nucleotides match TRBD1. The CDR3 totals 14 residues. Germline CDR1 MNHEY, CDR2 SVGAGI. V gave up 2 bases and J gave up 1 base; unmatched junction bases: 1. In nucleotides, the CDR3 is TGTGCCAGCAGTTACGGACAGGCGAACACTGAAGCTTTCTTT. Protein sequence: CASSYGQANTEAFF.

The chain couples TRBV2 to TRBJ2-7; D gene ambiguous. V was clipped by 3 bases and J by 3 bases, with 3 bases between them. Germline V gene sequence: CDR1 SNHLY, CDR2 FYNNEI. The CDR3 runs to 11 residues. The CDR3 DNA follows: TGTGCCAGCAGTGACATCTACGAGCAGTACTTC. Translated: CASSDIYEQYF.

The CDR3 spells CASSLARGGATDTQYF. In nucleotides, the CDR3 is TGCGCCAGCAGCTTGGCCCGGGGGGGGGCCACAGATACGCAGTATTTT. The chain recombines TRBV5-1 with TRBJ2-3, with 8 bases that match TRBD2. The CDR3 is made up of 16 amino acids. Germline V gene lookup returns CDR1 SGHRS and CDR2 YFSETQ. With V trimmed by 0 bases and J by 2 bases, 5 bases remained unmatched.

CDR3 sequence reads: CASQGGGNTIYF. CDR3 DNA sequence: TGTGCCAGCCAGGGGGGCGGAAACACCATATATTTT. The V and J genes are TRBV9 and TRBJ1-3; TRBD1 aligns across 7 bases. Per germline, CDR1 SGDLS and CDR2 YYNGEE. The V and J ends lost 7 bases and 4 bases, in that order; junction bases with no gene match: 2. This CDR3 contains 12 residues.

This rearrangement joins TRBV6-1 to TRBJ2-3, with D possibly being TRBD1 (5 bases). CDR1 is MNHNS, CDR2 SASEGT, per germline. Between the trimmed V and J ends, which lost 5 bases and 0 bases, there was a span of 9 bases. The CDR3 runs to 14 residues. DNA for the CDR3: TGTGCCAGCAGTATTGGGGCTAGCACAGATACGCAGTATTTT. It yields the protein CASSIGASTDTQYF.

The V call is TRBV4-3, the J call TRBJ1-1; the match to TRBD1 covers 9 bases. This CDR3 is built from 15 residues. Trimming took 3 bases from V and 4 from J; bases not matched to a gene: 6. Germline V gene lookup returns CDR1 LGHNA and CDR2 YSLEER. Written as DNA, the CDR3 is TGCGCCAGCAGCCAGGGACAGGGTTCGATCACTGAAGCTTTCTTT. Protein: CASSQGQGSITEAFF.